This entry is about one T cell receptor beta chain. Antigen unknown. This entry comes from a study of shared clonotypes between healthy human individuals. General study results and limits: Several donors had around 5% of their naive CD4 clonotypes in common.

Generated by immunoSEQ multiplex PCR, the TCRdb table keeps only in-frame clones and is missing some. The repertoire has about 2.5 million clones, around 92% of them found once; the top ten carry 0.37%. Sequencing was performed on naive CD4+ T cells from PBMCs. Sample subset: CD45RA+ positively selected. The receptor was isolated from a man aged 18 to 30 in good health. Some clones in this sample may be carry-over from other donors' samples.

CDR3: CASSPLQGPDTQYF. For the CDR3, the DNA is TGTGCCAGCTCACCACTACAGGGGCCAGATACGCAGTATTTT. The rearrangement uses TRBV18 and TRBJ2-3, with 7 bases identical to TRBD1. In germline, CDR1 is KGHSH, CDR2 LQKENI. J was trimmed by 4 bases and V by 1 base; bases with no gene match: 2. This CDR3 has 14 residues.